These 2 T cell receptor beta chains were all obtained from the same sample, sequenced in a study of T cell changes during pregnancy in multiple sclerosis. TCRdb keeps only in-frame clones here, not all; method: immunoSEQ multiplex PCR. The profile shows roughly 50,000 clones, approximately 94% of them singletons. The material was CD8+ T cells from peripheral blood mononuclear cells, obtained in the third trimester of pregnancy. Receptor source: a female donor with multiple sclerosis, enrolled in a pregnancy study.

The rearrangement links TRBV7-8 to TRBJ2-1, with 7 positions matching TRBD1. This CDR3 contains 16 residues. The J segment lost 4 bases and the V segment lost 1 base, leaving 7 bases of the junction unmatched. The V gene's germline CDR1 is SGHVS and CDR2 FQNEAQ. CDR3 amino acids: CASSLVRDRVYNEQFF. The CDR3 DNA sequence: TGTGCCAGCAGCTTAGTCCGGGACAGAGTTTACAATGAGCAGTTCTTC.

The count of this clone is one. The chain employs TRBV30 and TRBJ1-1; D remains unclear. V was cut by 4 bases and J by 1 base, with 10 bases left in between. CDR1 is GTSNPN and CDR2 is SVGIG in the germline V gene (reference sequence). The CDR3 covers 13 residues. The CDR3 loop is CAWNRGSNTEAFF. CDR3 nucleotides: TGTGCCTGGAATCGGGGATCGAACACTGAAGCTTTCTTT.